This TCR beta chain is from a study of blood T cells in healthy people across ages. Notes on the study in general: Older individuals had lower TCR beta diversity per million T cells (the decline was roughly linear). A conclusive naive versus antigen-experienced comparison was prevented by the unsorted PBMCs.

Trimming removed 0 bases at V and 7 bases at J, with 9 bases between. This CDR3 contains 13 residues. Germline CDR1 and CDR2: LGHDT and YNNKEL (reference sequence). As regards this clonotype: Its target is unknown.

Primers used in a second PCR of about 7 to 12 cycles were a sample-barcoded 5' primer and a J-beta primer mix. TCRdb re-analysed the 5' RACE reads in MiXCR, keeping a single row per CDR3 protein. The data contain 450,000 to 700,000 distinct CDR3 sequences, about 26% of them seen just once; the ten biggest clones take up 18%. The clonotype was recovered from a woman in her 70s in good health. This chain uses TRBV3-1 with TRBJ1-2; the D gene is possibly TRBD1 (5 bases). The specimen was blood. The CDR3, as DNA: TGTGCCAGCAGCCAAGAGGCAGGGTTTGGCTACACCTTC. This sequence encodes CASSQEAGFGYTF.